This T cell receptor beta chain appears in the sequencing data of a study of shared clonotypes between healthy human individuals. The CDR3 contains 12 residues. The ends were cut back, 1 base at V and 3 bases at J, with 5 bases in the middle. Germline-derived CDR1 and CDR2 are GTSNPN and SVGIG (reference sequence). Libraries were prepared by immunoSEQ multiplex PCR; TCRdb keeps only in-frame clonotypes and omits some of them. The sample lists about 1,500,000 clones; roughly 96% were seen once. V is TRBV30 and J is TRBJ2-3, with D unresolved. The sequenced material came from naive CD4+ T cells sorted from blood. Stated subset: CD45RA+ positively selected. The clonotype originates from a young man in good health. The CDR3 spells CAWSDRTDTQYF. The CDR3 DNA is TGTGCCTGGAGTGATCGGACAGATACGCAGTATTTT.